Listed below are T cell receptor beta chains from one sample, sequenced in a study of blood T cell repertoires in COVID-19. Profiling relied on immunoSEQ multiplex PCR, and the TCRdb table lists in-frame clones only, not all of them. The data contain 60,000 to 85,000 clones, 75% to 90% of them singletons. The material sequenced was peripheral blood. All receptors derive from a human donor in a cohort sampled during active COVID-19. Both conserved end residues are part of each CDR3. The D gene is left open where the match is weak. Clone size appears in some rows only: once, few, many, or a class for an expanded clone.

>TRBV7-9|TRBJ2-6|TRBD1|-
TGTGCCAGCAGCTTATGGACAGGGTTACAGTCTGGGGCCAACGTCCTGACTTTC
CASSLWTGLQSGANVLTF
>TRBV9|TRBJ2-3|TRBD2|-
TGTGCCAGCAGCGTAGGCAGCGGGGGGGCCGATACGCAGTATTTT
CASSVGSGGADTQYF
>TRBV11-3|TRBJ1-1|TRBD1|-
TGTGCCAGCAGCTCTCTACAGGGGGTCGGCACTGAAGCTTTCTTT
CASSSLQGVGTEAFF
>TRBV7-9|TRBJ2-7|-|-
TGTGCCAGCGGGAGAGCCTACGAGCAGTACTTC
CASGRAYEQYF
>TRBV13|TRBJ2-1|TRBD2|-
TGTGCCAGCAGCTCGGCGACTAGCGGGAGGGCCGCCGGGAATGAGCAGTTCTTC
CASSSATSGRAAGNEQFF
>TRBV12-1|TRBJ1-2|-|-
TGTGCCAGCAGCCCCCCCCTCGGACAGGGCGGGTTTGCTGGCTACACCTTC
CASSPPLGQGGFAGYTF
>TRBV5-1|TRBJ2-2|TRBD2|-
TGCGCCAGCAGCTTGTCCACTAGCGGGAGTGGAACCGGGGAGCTGTTTTTT
CASSLSTSGSGTGELFF
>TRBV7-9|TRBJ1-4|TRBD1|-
TGTGCCAGCAGCTATCAGGGGGCAGTCGGTGAAAAACTGTTTTTT
CASSYQGAVGEKLFF
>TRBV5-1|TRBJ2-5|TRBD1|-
TGCGCCAGCAGCTCGGGGACAGGGCCGGGGGAGACCCAGTACTTC
CASSSGTGPGETQYF
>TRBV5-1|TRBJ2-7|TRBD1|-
TGCGCCAGCAGCGTGGACAGGGGCTACGAGCAGTACTTC
CASSVDRGYEQYF
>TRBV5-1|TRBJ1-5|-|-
TGCGCCAGCAGCTTCACAGGGCATAGCAATCAGCCCCAGCATTTT
CASSFTGHSNQPQHF
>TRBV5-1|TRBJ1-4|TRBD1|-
TGCGCCAGCAGCCCCGAGGGGCAGGGGGGTGAAAAACTGTTTTTT
CASSPEGQGGEKLFF
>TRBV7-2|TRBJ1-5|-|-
TGTGCCAGCAGCTTAGGACAGACCCCCAATCAGCCCCAGCATTTT
CASSLGQTPNQPQHF
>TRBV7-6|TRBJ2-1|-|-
TGTGCCAGCAGCTTCAACCAGGGAAGTTCCTACAATGAGCAGTTCTTC
CASSFNQGSSYNEQFF
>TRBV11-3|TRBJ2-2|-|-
TGTGCCAGCAGCCCGCAGGGGTGGGCCGGGGAGCTGTTTTTT
CASSPQGWAGELFF
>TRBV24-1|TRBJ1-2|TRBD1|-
TGTGCCACCTGGGGGGGACAGGGGTACGGCTACACCTTC
CATWGGQGYGYTF
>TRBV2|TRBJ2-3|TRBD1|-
TGTGCCAGCAGTGATCGACAGGGCGCAGATACGCAGTATTTT
CASSDRQGADTQYF
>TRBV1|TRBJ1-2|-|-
TGCACCAGCAGCCAAGAGATCGGGGACAGGGAGTATGGCTACACCTTC
CTSSQEIGDREYGYTF
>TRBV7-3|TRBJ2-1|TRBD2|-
TGTGCCAGCAGCCTGGGACTAGCGGCCTACAATGAGCAGTTCTTC
CASSLGLAAYNEQFF
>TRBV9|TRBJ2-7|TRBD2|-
TGTGCCAGCAGCACCGGGACTAGCGGGGCCTTTGACGAGCAGTACTTC
CASSTGTSGAFDEQYF
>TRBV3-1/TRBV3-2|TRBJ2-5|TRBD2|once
TGTGCCAGCAGCCAGGTGACGGGAGGGAGCTCCCAGTACTTC
CASSQVTGGSSQYF
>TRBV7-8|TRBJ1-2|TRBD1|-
TGTGCCAGCAGCCCCCGGGACAGTAATAACTATGGCTACACCTTC
CASSPRDSNNYGYTF
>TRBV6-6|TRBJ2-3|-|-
TGTGCCAGCAGGCCCCCGAGGGTTACCACAGATACGCAGTATTTT
CASRPPRVTTDTQYF
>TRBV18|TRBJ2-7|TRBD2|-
TGTGCCAGCTCACTCCAATTAGCGGGAGCTGGTCACGAGCAGTACTTC
CASSLQLAGAGHEQYF
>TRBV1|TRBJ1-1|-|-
TGCACCAGCAGCCAAGAAGGGAGTAGGGTCAGGGAAGCTTTCTTT
CTSSQEGSRVREAFF
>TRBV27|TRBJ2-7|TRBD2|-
TGTGCCAGCACTCCGGGACTAGCAGTTGGCGAGCAGTACTTC
CASTPGLAVGEQYF
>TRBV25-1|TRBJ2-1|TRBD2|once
TGTGCCCGATCGATAGCGGGGCTGACCTACAATGAGCAGTTCTTC
CARSIAGLTYNEQFF
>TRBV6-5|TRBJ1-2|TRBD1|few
TGTGCCAGCAGTTTCTTCACAGGGGACTATGGCTACACCTTC
CASSFFTGDYGYTF
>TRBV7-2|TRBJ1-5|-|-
TGTGCCAGCAGCTTAGGCCGGGGGGGTCAGCCCCAGCATTTT
CASSLGRGGQPQHF
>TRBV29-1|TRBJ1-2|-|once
TGCAGCGTTGACGAGGGAACCCGCTATGGCTACACCTTC
CSVDEGTRYGYTF
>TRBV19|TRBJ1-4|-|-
TGTGCCACGACGAGGGGGACAACTAATGAAAAACTGTTTTTT
CATTRGTTNEKLFF
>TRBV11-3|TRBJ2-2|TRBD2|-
TGTGCCAGCAGCCAGGGACTAGCGGGAGCCCACACCGGGGAGCTGTTTTTT
CASSQGLAGAHTGELFF
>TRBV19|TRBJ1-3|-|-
TGTGCCGTATCCCCCCAGGGAACCTCTGGAAACACCATATATTTT
CAVSPQGTSGNTIYF
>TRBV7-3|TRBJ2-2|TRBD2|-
TGTGCCAGCAGCGACGGGAGGGGATTCGGCACCGGGGAGCTGTTTTTT
CASSDGRGFGTGELFF
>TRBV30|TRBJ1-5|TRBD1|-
TGTGCCTGGAGTGTACTTGGGACAGTCAATCAGCCCCAGCATTTT
CAWSVLGTVNQPQHF
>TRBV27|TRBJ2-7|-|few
TGTGCCAGCAGTTTGCGGGGCCGCCTCGGAGAGCAGTACTTC
CASSLRGRLGEQYF
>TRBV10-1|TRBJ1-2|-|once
TGCGCCAGCAGTGAGTCCCCGGGGTCTACCAATGGCTACACCTTC
CASSESPGSTNGYTF
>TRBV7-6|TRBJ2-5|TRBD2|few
TGTGCCAGCAGCCTCCCCGTGGGCGGGAGTGGGCAAGAGACCCAGTACTTC
CASSLPVGGSGQETQYF
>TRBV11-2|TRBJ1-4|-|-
TGTGCCAGCAGCTTGACAGAGACAACTAATGAAAAACTGTTTTTT
CASSLTETTNEKLFF
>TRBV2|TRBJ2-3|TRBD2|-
TGTGCCAGCAGCGCGGGGGGGCCCAGCACAGATACGCAGTATTTT
CASSAGGPSTDTQYF
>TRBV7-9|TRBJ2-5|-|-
TGTGCCAGCAGCCCCACTCAGGGCTGGCAAGAGACCCAGTACTTC
CASSPTQGWQETQYF